This TCR beta chain is from a study of T cells after yellow fever vaccination. Study-wide findings and caveats: A small share of clonotypes appeared in both CD4 and CD8 compartments. The study found a weaker secondary response that peaked faster, day 5 versus 15. Most primary-vaccination clones reappeared after the booster (approximately 96% CD4, 85% to 90% CD8).

This clonotype has just a few counts. Its antigen is as yet unknown. This CDR3 has 15 residues. The junction had 7 bases not matched to a gene; V was cut back by 6 bases and J by 4 bases. TCRdb used MiXCR to reprocess the 5' RACE reads, holding one entry per CDR3 protein. This table holds about 550,000 distinct CDR3 sequences, roughly 19% found once. The gene calls are TRBV12-3 or TRBV12-4 and TRBJ2-3, with TRBD2 matching 10 bases. The sample consisted of PBMCs, taken 15 days after the yellow fever booster vaccination. The clonotype was recovered from a man aged 30 to 45 who received the YFV17D yellow fever vaccine. This CDR3 reads CASSRNGLAADTQYF. CDR3 in DNA: TGTGCCAGCAGCCGTAATGGACTAGCGGCAGATACGCAGTATTTT.